This T cell receptor (beta chain) was found in a study of shared clonotypes between healthy human individuals. Overall study findings and caveats: Read depth was anticipated to influence clonotype sharing among donors.

This CDR3 is built from 13 residues. V was clipped by 4 bases and J by 7 bases, with 12 bases between them. CDR1 is SGDLS and CDR2 is YYNGEE in the germline V gene. The data were produced by immunoSEQ multiplex PCR, yet TCRdb's version contains in-frame clones alone and is incomplete. Seen here are over a million clones, 95% to 99% observed once, and the top ten hold 0.4% to 0.45%. With regard to this clone: Its cognate antigen is unknown.

Division of CD4+ cells produced a CD45RA+ naive subset and a CD45RA-negative memory subset. The gene calls are TRBV9 and TRBJ1-5; D possibly corresponds to TRBD1 (5 bases). The TCR was taken from a man aged 25-40 years in good health. Sequencing was done on a sample of naive CD4+ T cells sorted from blood. Subset described: CD45RA+ positively selected. The CDR3 region is CASSPWGEQPQHF. DNA of the CDR3: TGTGCCAGCAGCCCCTGGGGGGAGCAGCCCCAGCATTTT. Full variable domain (missing parts from reference TRBV9 and TRBJ1-5): DSGVTQTPKHLITATGQRVTLRCSPRSGDLSVYWYQQSLDQGLQFLIQYYNGEERAKGNILERFSAQQFPDLHSELNLSSLELGDSALYFCASSPWGEQPQHFGDGTRLSIL.